The 32 T cell receptor beta chains listed next were all sequenced from one sample in a study of OX40 agonist ivuxolimab in advanced cancers. Data came from immunoSEQ multiplex PCR; TCRdb stores just in-frame clones and leaves some out. The profile covers 40,000 or so clones, with about 90% appearing a single time and 0.3% to 0.45% taken by the ten largest. The material was CD4+ or CD8+ T cells sorted from blood, obtained in a trial of the OX40 agonist ivuxolimab. The receptors come from an adult with an advanced solid tumor such as melanoma, head and neck, liver or kidney cancer.

J is TRBJ1-2 and V is TRBV4-2; TRBD1 might be the D (5 bases). The CDR3 extends over 16 amino acids. The ends were cut back, 0 bases at V and 6 bases at J, with 17 bases in the middle. Germline CDR1 and CDR2: LGHNA and YNFKEQ. The CDR3 region is CASSQDRGGGKDGYTF. The CDR3 DNA reads TGTGCCAGCAGCCAAGATCGGGGGGGAGGGAAGGATGGCTACACCTTC.

This rearrangement joins TRBV19 to TRBJ2-1; 7 bases align to TRBD2. From germline, CDR1 is LNHDA and CDR2 SQIVND (reference sequence). CDR3 length: 14 residues. The V gene end was trimmed by 5 bases and the J gene end by 7 bases; junction bases not matched to a gene: 8. For the CDR3, the DNA is TGTGCCAGTAGTTCCGGCGGGAGTAGGAATGAGCAGTTCTTC. Translation: CASSSGGSRNEQFF.

As regards this clone: One junction end does not reproduce the germline sequence, and a read error may be involved. The same CDR3 is also encoded by other DNA sequences in this sample. The chain is built from TRBV19 and TRBJ2-1, with no clear D. The germline CDR1 and CDR2 sequences are LNHDA and SQIVND (reference sequence). There are 11 residues in the CDR3. The CDR3 here is CASSISHVQFF. The DNA of the CDR3 is TGCGCCAGTAGTATTAGTCATGTGCAGTTCTTC.

As concerns this clone: A junction end diverges from the germline sequence, so it may reflect a read error. The chain employs TRBV7-7 and TRBJ2-7; D is uncertain. CDR3 length equals 15 residues. Germline CDR1 and CDR2: SSHAT and FNYEAQ (reference sequence). The DNA for the CDR3 is TGTGCTAGCAGTCCACGACAATTCGGCTTTGGGGAGCAGTACTTC. This translates into CASSPRQFGFGEQYF.

The CDR3 DNA is TGTGCCAGCAGTGGAAATACCTACGAGCAGTACTTC. Residues: CASSGNTYEQYF. The genes are TRBV28 and TRBJ2-7; the D is unclear. The V end was cut by 5 bases, the J end by 2 bases, with 7 bases between. This CDR3 is built from 12 residues. CDR1 and CDR2 from the germline V gene are MDHEN and SYDVKM.

This chain uses TRBV4-1 with TRBJ2-7, with no clear D. Trimming took off 1 base at V and 2 bases at J, with 12 bases between the two ends. Looked up from germline, CDR1 is MGHRA and CDR2 is YSYEKL. The CDR3 loop spans 15 amino acids. CDR3 DNA: TGCGCCAGCAGCCAAGGGGTAATCCAGGCCTACGAGCAGTACTTC. Its protein product is CASSQGVIQAYEQYF.

CDR3 loop: CATKEEYNEQFF. Written as DNA, the CDR3 is TGTGCCACCAAAGAGGAATACAATGAGCAGTTCTTC. This chain connects TRBV15 to TRBJ2-1; D call uncertain. Trimming removed 7 bases from V and 4 bases from J, with 8 bases in between. The length of the CDR3 is 12 residues. Germline V gene data show CDR1 as LNHNV and CDR2 as YYDKDF (reference sequence).

This chain uses TRBV7-2 with TRBJ2-7; no reliable D call. Looked up from germline, CDR1 is SGHTA and CDR2 is FQGNSA. The CDR3 extends over 14 amino acids. V lost 3 bases, J lost 1 base, and 10 bases lay in between. CDR3 DNA sequence: TGTGCCAGCAGCTTCCCCCGGAGATCCTACGAGCAGTACTTC. It encodes CASSFPRRSYEQYF.

The chain carries TRBV10-3 and TRBJ2-5; no clear D. The DNA matches TRBJ2-7 better at its end, which makes the J call doubtful. The CDR3 spans 16 residues. Germline values: CDR1 ENHRY, CDR2 SYGVKD. In DNA form, the CDR3 reads TGTGCCATCAGTGAGTCGGGCCCCCTGGCCCTCTACGAGCAGTACTTC. The encoded protein is CAISESGPLALYEQYF.

The chain recombines TRBV15 with TRBJ2-2; 10 positions match TRBD2. After removal of 1 base from V and 3 bases from J, the junction contained 8 bases not matched to a gene. Germline loops: CDR1 LNHNV, CDR2 YYDKDF (reference sequence). The CDR3 length is 18 residues. The CDR3 loop reads CATSRVSGSGRYTGELFF. CDR3 DNA: TGTGCCACCAGCAGAGTTAGCGGTAGCGGGAGGTACACCGGGGAGCTGTTTTTT.

This chain joins TRBV9 and TRBJ2-3; D is undetermined. With 0 bases removed from V and 4 bases from J, the gap between germline ends came to 9 bases. The CDR3 has 14 amino acids. The germline gives CDR1 SGDLS, CDR2 YYNGEE. The CDR3 nucleotides read TGTGCCAGCAGCGTAGCCGTTCGGCCAGATACGCAGTATTTT. This sequence encodes CASSVAVRPDTQYF.

The V gene is TRBV4-2, the J gene TRBJ2-5; 9 bases match TRBD1. The germline V gene encodes CDR1 LGHNA and CDR2 YNFKEQ. The CDR3 runs 15 residues. Trimming took 3 bases from V and 4 from J; bases not matched to a gene: 6. The chain's CDR3 is CASSHGDRAPETQYF. In DNA, the CDR3 is TGTGCCAGCAGCCACGGGGACAGGGCCCCAGAGACCCAGTACTTC.

The chain recombines TRBV29-1 with TRBJ1-1; 7 bases match TRBD1. The germline V gene encodes CDR1 SQVTM and CDR2 ANQGSEA. The CDR3 length is 14 residues. The junction had 9 bases not matched to a gene; V was cut back by 7 bases and J by 1 base. CDR3 in amino acids: CSAGGTGANTEAFF. CDR3 bases: TGCAGCGCCGGGGGAACAGGGGCGAACACTGAAGCTTTCTTT.

CDR3 sequence reads: CASSGTTYEQYF. The CDR3 DNA follows: TGTGCCAGCAGCGGGACAACCTACGAGCAGTACTTC. V and J are TRBV2 and TRBJ2-7; possibly TRBD1 for D (6 bases). The V gene lost 6 bases and the J gene lost 2 bases, with 8 bases spanning the gap. Looked up from germline, CDR1 is SNHLY and CDR2 is FYNNEI. The CDR3 extends over 12 amino acids.

The rearrangement uses TRBV29-1 and TRBJ2-5; D is perhaps TRBD2 (6 bases). Germline values: CDR1 SQVTM, CDR2 ANQGSEA. The length of the CDR3 is 13 residues. V was shortened by 6 bases and J by 2 bases, with 13 bases between the two germline ends. The CDR3 region is CSVNGLPQETQYF. The CDR3 nucleotides read TGCAGCGTCAACGGACTACCACAAGAGACCCAGTACTTC.

This clone was seen a single time. The chain combines TRBV6-1 with TRBJ2-5; TRBD2 matches 7 bases. J gave up 5 bases and V 6 bases, and 3 bases lay outside the gene matches. Germline CDR1 and CDR2: MNHNS and SASEGT. The CDR3 has 12 amino acids. CDR3 sequence: CASSWGGETQYF. Written as DNA, the CDR3 is TGTGCCAGCAGCTGGGGGGGGGAGACCCAGTACTTC.

V is TRBV19 and J is TRBJ1-2, with D unclear. The CDR3 is 15 residues long. Germline CDR1 reads LNHDA; CDR2 reads SQIVND (reference sequence). V was clipped by 4 bases and J by 5 bases, with 17 bases between them. Here the CDR3 reads CASSKAGQVGYGYTF. In nucleotides, the CDR3 is TGTGCCAGTAGTAAGGCGGGCCAGGTGGGATATGGCTACACCTTC.

This clone is a singleton in its sample. The rearrangement links TRBV16 to TRBJ2-7, with D unresolved. Germline V CDR1 and CDR2: KGHSY, FQNENV. The CDR3 consists of 13 residues. V was trimmed by 4 bases and J by 3 bases, leaving 10 bases between them. This chain's CDR3 is CASSLKKGYEQYF. In DNA form, the CDR3 reads TGTGCCAGCAGCCTCAAGAAGGGCTACGAGCAGTACTTC.

This clone occurred a few times. The chain couples TRBV18 to TRBJ1-1, with unresolved D. Trimming removed 3 bases from V and 0 bases from J, with 11 bases in between. The CDR3 sequence is 15 residues long. The V gene's germline CDR1 is KGHSH and CDR2 LQKENI. Here the CDR3 DNA reads TGTGCCAGCTCACCTGCTCGGAACTTGAACACTGAAGCTTTCTTT. Translation: CASSPARNLNTEAFF. Filled out from reference TRBV18 and TRBJ1-1, the complete variable domain reads NAGVMQNPRHLVRRRGQEARLRCSPMKGHSHVYWYRQLPEEGLKFMVYLQKENIIDESGMPKERFSAEFPKEGPSILRIQQVVRGDSAAYFCASSPARNLNTEAFFGQGTRLTVV.

This chain links TRBV6-5 with TRBJ1-1; a possible D gene is TRBD1 (5 bases). Germline V gene data show CDR1 as MNHEY and CDR2 as SVGAGI. V lost 3 bases and J 7 bases, leaving 15 bases between the germline ends. The CDR3 runs to 14 residues. CDR3: CASSYSTGGDEAFF. CDR3 coding DNA: TGTGCCAGCAGTTATTCGACGGGAGGGGATGAAGCTTTCTTT.

The gene calls are TRBV13 and TRBJ2-3, with TRBD2 matching 13 bases. V trimming: 5 bases; J trimming: 1 base; junction bases outside the gene matches: 9. Per germline, CDR1 PRHDT and CDR2 FYEKMQ (reference sequence). CDR3 length equals 18 residues. DNA for the CDR3: TGTGCCAGCAGCAGACTGTTCGGACTAGCGGGGGGCACAGATACGCAGTATTTT. Encoded protein: CASSRLFGLAGGTDTQYF.

The V call is TRBV28, the J call TRBJ1-5; 7 bases fit TRBD1. V gave up 11 bases and J gave up 5 bases; unmatched junction bases: 9. From germline, CDR1 is MDHEN and CDR2 SYDVKM. The CDR3 totals 13 residues. The CDR3 loop is CAVDREVYQPQHF. In DNA, the CDR3 is TGTGCCGTCGACAGGGAGGTATATCAGCCCCAGCATTTT.

This sequence joins TRBV18 and TRBJ1-1; 9 positions match TRBD1. With 3 bases clipped from V and 0 bases from J, the junction kept 5 bases outside the gene matches. CDR3 size: 16 residues. CDR1 and CDR2 (germline): KGHSH, LQKENI. The CDR3 sequence: CASSPGQGQLNTEAFF. CDR3 DNA: TGTGCCAGCTCACCCGGACAGGGGCAACTGAACACTGAAGCTTTCTTT.

This chain connects TRBV1 to TRBJ2-7; the tabulated D call, TRBD2, remains unverified against the DNA. TRBV1 is given as a pseudogene. The CDR3 is 19 residues long. CDR3 coding DNA: TGCACCAGCAGCCAATACTTAACCGGGACTAGCGGGAGAAACAGCGAGCAGTACTTC. The encoded protein is CTSSQYLTGTSGRNSEQYF.

The J gene is TRBJ1-1, the V gene TRBV6-5; no clear D gene. The CDR3 extends over 13 amino acids. Germline loops: CDR1 MNHEY, CDR2 SVGAGI. Trimming left V 6 bases short and J 1 base short, with 9 bases between. Here the CDR3 DNA reads TGTGCCAGCAGCCGCCAGTGGAACACTGAAGCTTTCTTT. Translated, it gives CASSRQWNTEAFF.

V is TRBV6-5 and J is TRBJ1-2; a possible D gene is TRBD1 (5 bases). Germline V gene lookup returns CDR1 MNHEY and CDR2 SVGAGI. This CDR3 has 13 amino acids. The ends were cut back, 8 bases at V and 2 bases at J, with 12 bases in the middle. This CDR3 reads CASQNRPNYGYTF. The CDR3 nucleotides read TGTGCCAGCCAGAACAGGCCAAACTATGGCTACACCTTC.

This clone was counted a single time. This chain joins TRBV29-1 and TRBJ2-3, with 7 bases aligning to TRBD1. Germline loops: CDR1 SQVTM, CDR2 ANQGSEA. V dropped 2 bases and J dropped 5; count of bases not matched to a gene: 16. The length of the CDR3 is 17 residues. In DNA, the CDR3 is TGCAGCGTTGAAAAGGTCATTGACAGGGCATTTATAGATACGCAGTATTTT. Translation: CSVEKVIDRAFIDTQYF.

The J gene is TRBJ2-1, the V gene TRBV11-3; no reliable D call. The CDR3 consists of 13 residues. Germline CDR1 is SGHNT and CDR2 is YENEEA. Deletions cut 5 bases from V and 3 bases from J, with 8 bases between. CDR3 bases: TGTGCCAGCAGCCCCCTAGGCTACAATGAGCAGTTCTTC. This translates into CASSPLGYNEQFF.

This chain joins TRBV30 and TRBJ2-6; D might be TRBD1 (5 bases). Trimming took 2 bases from V and 5 from J, leaving 13 bases between them. Germline V gives CDR1 GTSNPN, CDR2 SVGIG (reference sequence). The CDR3 extends over 15 amino acids. The CDR3 DNA sequence: TGTGCCTGGAGTCATGGGGCAGGGAGGGCCAACGTCCTGACTTTC. Translating it yields CAWSHGAGRANVLTF.

This rearrangement joins TRBV15 to TRBJ1-1; no reliable D call. The CDR3 spans 14 residues. Between the trimmed V and J ends, which lost 4 bases and 6 bases, there was a span of 15 bases. Germline V lookup: CDR1 LNHNV, CDR2 YYDKDF (reference sequence). The CDR3 region has the DNA TGTGCCACCAGCACCCGCGTGGAGTTCTCTGAAGCTTTCTTT. Residues: CATSTRVEFSEAFF.

V usage is TRBV30 and J usage is TRBJ1-2; D is uncertain. This CDR3 spans 13 amino acids. CDR1 is GTSNPN and CDR2 is SVGIG in the germline V gene (reference sequence). The V end was cut by 0 bases, the J end by 5 bases, with 10 bases between. CDR3 sequence reads: CAWSVPDGYGYTF. In nucleotides, the CDR3 is TGTGCCTGGAGTGTACCAGACGGTTATGGCTACACCTTC. The full variable domain, its missing parts supplied by reference TRBV30 and TRBJ1-2, is SQTIHQWPATLVQPVGSPLSLECTVEGTSNPNLYWYRQAAGRGLQLLFYSVGIGQISSEVPQNLSASRPQDRQFILSSKKLLLSDSGFYLCAWSVPDGYGYTFGSGTRLTVV.

This clone has a single count. The chain recombines TRBV28 with TRBJ1-1; 7 positions agree with TRBD1. J gave up 5 bases and V 3 bases, and 6 bases lay outside the gene matches. CDR1 is MDHEN and CDR2 is SYDVKM in the germline V gene. This CDR3 spans 14 amino acids. The CDR3 here is CASSFQGVRTEAFF. The CDR3 nucleotides read TGTGCCAGCAGTTTCCAGGGGGTGCGGACTGAAGCTTTCTTT.